Each of the 8 T cell receptor beta chains below was sequenced from the same sample in a study of beta chain features in type 1 diabetes. Every isolated RNA sample was fully reverse transcribed, so sequencing captured expressed TCRB transcripts. The protocol was immunoSEQ multiplex PCR, while the TCRdb copy is restricted to in-frame clones and leaves out a portion. The repertoire has tens of thousands of clones, 59% of them found once; the top ten carry roughly 2.4%. Sequences were obtained from Tregs from blood. The source of these receptors is a woman aged 18-30 years in good health.

The J gene is TRBJ1-2, the V gene TRBV18, with 7 bases fitting TRBD1. The CDR3 consists of 13 residues. The germline gives CDR1 KGHSH, CDR2 LQKENI. V was clipped by 5 bases and J by 3 bases; unmatched bases: 3. CDR3 amino acids: CASSNTGDYGYTF. The CDR3, as DNA: TGTGCCAGCTCAAATACAGGGGACTATGGCTACACCTTC.

The J gene is TRBJ2-7, the V gene TRBV12-5; 10 bases match TRBD2. Trimming cost V 2 bases and J 2 bases; bases outside gene matches: 12. The CDR3 runs to 18 residues. Germline V gene data show CDR1 as LGHNT and CDR2 as FRNRAP. The CDR3 spells CASGLSASRTSGTYEQYF. CDR3 in DNA: TGTGCTAGTGGTTTGAGCGCCTCTAGGACTAGCGGAACCTACGAGCAGTACTTC. Full variable domain (outside the CDR3, taken from reference TRBV12-5 and TRBJ2-7): DARVTQTPRHKVTEMGQEVTMRCQPILGHNTVFWYRQTMMQGLELLAYFRNRAPLDDSGMPKDRFSAEMPDATLATLKIQPSEPRDSAVYFCASGLSASRTSGTYEQYFGPGTRLTVT.

This sequence joins TRBV2 and TRBJ1-2; TRBD1 is a possible D gene (5 bases). CDR3 length: 14 amino acids. Germline V lookup: CDR1 SNHLY, CDR2 FYNNEI. With 1 base removed from V and 4 bases from J, the gap between germline ends came to 10 bases. The CDR3 bases are TGTGCCAGCAGTGAAGAGACAGAAATCTATGGCTACACCTTC. Encoded protein: CASSEETEIYGYTF.

The chain is built from TRBV18 and TRBJ1-2; 7 positions agree with TRBD1. Germline CDR1 KGHSH, CDR2 LQKENI. V shed 6 bases, J shed 2 bases, and the junction held 9 bases outside the gene matches. The CDR3 is 15 residues long. The CDR3 region is CASSLTGAANYGYTF. The DNA of the CDR3 is TGTGCCAGCTCTCTTACAGGGGCGGCGAACTATGGCTACACCTTC.

This clone has more than one count but fewer than ten. CDR3 nucleotide sequence: TGTGCCAGCAGCGGGGACAGGGGGAACACTGAAGCTTTCTTT. This translates into CASSGDRGNTEAFF. The V gene is TRBV7-9, the J gene TRBJ1-1, with TRBD1 matching 10 bases. The germline CDR1 and CDR2 sequences are SEHNR and FQNEAQ (reference sequence). This CDR3 is built from 14 residues. J lost 1 base, V lost 5 bases, and 1 base had no gene match.

This chain links TRBV2 with TRBJ1-2; no clear D. CDR1 is SNHLY and CDR2 is FYNNEI in the germline V gene. The length of the CDR3 is 12 residues. With 5 bases removed from V and 4 bases from J, the gap between germline ends came to 8 bases. Written as DNA, the CDR3 is TGTGCCAGCAGTTTGACACCCTATGGCTACACCTTC. It specifies CASSLTPYGYTF.

This sequence joins TRBV18 and TRBJ1-2, with 10 positions matching TRBD1. J was trimmed by 8 bases and V by 6 bases; bases with no gene match: 15. Germline lookup yields CDR1 KGHSH and CDR2 LQKENI. CDR3 length: 16 residues. The CDR3 DNA sequence: TGTGCCAGCTCCTACTCACCCGGGACAGGGGCCTCCGGCTACACCTTC. It yields the protein CASSYSPGTGASGYTF.

Comments on this clone: Other DNA sequences from this sample encode an identical CDR3 as well. CDR3 sequence: CASSSYGQGSEAFF. The CDR3 bases are TGTGCCAGCAGCTCCTACGGACAGGGGAGCGAAGCTTTCTTT. V and J are TRBV7-2 and TRBJ1-1, with 9 bases identical to TRBD1. CDR1 and CDR2 (germline): SGHTA, FQGNSA. J gave up 8 bases and V 4 bases, and 8 bases lay outside the gene matches. The CDR3 totals 14 residues.